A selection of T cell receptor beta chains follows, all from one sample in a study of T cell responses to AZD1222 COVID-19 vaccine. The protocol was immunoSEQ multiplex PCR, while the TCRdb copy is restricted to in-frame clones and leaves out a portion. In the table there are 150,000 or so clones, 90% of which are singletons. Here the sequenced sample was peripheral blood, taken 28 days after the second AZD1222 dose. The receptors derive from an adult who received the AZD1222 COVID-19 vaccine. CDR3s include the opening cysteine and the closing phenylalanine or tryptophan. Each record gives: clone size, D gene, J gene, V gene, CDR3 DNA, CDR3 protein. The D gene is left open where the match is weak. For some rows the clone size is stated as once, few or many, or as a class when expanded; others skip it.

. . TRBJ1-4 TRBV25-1 TGTGCCAGCAGTCTGGGACCTTCTTCTGAAAAACTGTTTTTT CASSLGPSSEKLFF
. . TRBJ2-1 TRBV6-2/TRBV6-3 TGTGCCAGCAGTTACTCCGGGACAACTGAGCAGTTCTTC CASSYSGTTEQFF
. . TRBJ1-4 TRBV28 TGTGCCGGGCGGGGGGCAACTAATGAAAAACTGTTTTTT CAGRGATNEKLFF
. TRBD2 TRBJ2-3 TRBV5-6 TGTGCCAGCAGCTTATCGAGACTAGCGGGGGATACGCAGTATTTT CASSLSRLAGDTQYF
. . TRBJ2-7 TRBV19 TGTGCCAGTAGTATGCCAAGGGTCTACGAGCAGTACTTC CASSMPRVYEQYF
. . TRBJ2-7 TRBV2 TGTGCCAGCTCCGGACCAGGGGAGCAGTACTTC CASSGPGEQYF
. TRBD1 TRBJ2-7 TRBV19 TGTGCCACTGAGGGACAGGGGGCCTACGAGCAGTACTTC CATEGQGAYEQYF
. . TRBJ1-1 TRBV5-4 TGTGCCAGCAGCGCCCAATCCGGGGGCCTCATGAACACTGAAGCTTTCTTT CASSAQSGGLMNTEAFF
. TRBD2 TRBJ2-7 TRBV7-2 TGTGCCAGCAGCCCCACTAGCGGCCCCTACGTTGTGCAGTACTTC CASSPTSGPYVVQYF
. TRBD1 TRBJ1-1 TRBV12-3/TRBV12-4 TGTGCCAGCAGTTTGGACAGGGGCACTGAAGCTTTCTTT CASSLDRGTEAFF
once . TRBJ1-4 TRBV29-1 TGCAGCGTTGTGTCAATTAATGAAAAACTGTTTTTT CSVVSINEKLFF
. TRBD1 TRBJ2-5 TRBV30 TGTGCCTTAAACAGGGGGCGCCAAGAGACCCAGTACTTC CALNRGRQETQYF
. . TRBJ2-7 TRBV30 TGTGCCTGGAGTGTTAGGGGTGACGAGCAGTACTTC CAWSVRGDEQYF
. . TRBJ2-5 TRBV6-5 TGTGCCAGCAGTTACGACGTTTGGGGGTCACGAGAGACCCAGTACTTC CASSYDVWGSRETQYF